This entry lists 15 T cell receptor beta chains sequenced from one sample in a study of T cell responses to AZD1222 COVID-19 vaccine. Using immunoSEQ multiplex PCR, the repertoire was profiled, and TCRdb retains in-frame clones only, with some absent. The data hold approximately 190,000 clones, with around 87% observed a single time. The sequences come from peripheral blood, collected on day 0 of MenACWY control vaccination. The origin of the receptors is an adult in good health.

The chain joins TRBV28 to TRBJ1-2, with a tentative D call TRBD1 (5 bases). Trimming removed 7 bases at V and 5 bases at J, with 14 bases between. The CDR3 has 13 residues. Per germline, CDR1 MDHEN and CDR2 SYDVKM. The CDR3 loop is CASTPTVEYGYTF. CDR3 nucleotides: TGTGCCAGCACCCCGACAGTGGAATATGGCTACACCTTC.

V usage is TRBV24-1 and J usage is TRBJ2-5, with TRBD1 identical over 10 bases. This CDR3 is built from 16 residues. The germline gives CDR1 KGHDR, CDR2 SFDVKD. The V segment lost 2 bases and the J segment 3 bases; nucleotides outside the gene matches: 5. CDR3 protein: CATSDWGQGREETQYF. The DNA for the CDR3 is TGTGCCACCAGTGATTGGGGACAGGGGAGGGAAGAGACCCAGTACTTC.

The chain uses TRBV7-2 and TRBJ1-2, with D possibly TRBD1 on 5 matching bases. CDR3 size: 14 residues. Germline V gene lookup returns CDR1 SGHTA and CDR2 FQGNSA. Trimming cost V 5 bases and J 12 bases, with 22 bases left between them. The chain's CDR3 is CASSIRGRGEDDTF. For the CDR3, the DNA is TGTGCCAGCAGCATTCGGGGGAGGGGTGAGGATGACACCTTC. The full variable domain, its missing parts supplied by reference TRBV7-2 and TRBJ1-2, is GAGVSQSPSNKVTEKGKDVELRCDPISGHTALYWYRQSLGQGLEFLIYFQGNSAPDKSGLPSDRFSAERTGGSVSTLTIQRTQQEDSAVYLCASSIRGRGEDDTFGSGTRLTVV.

The V call is TRBV28, the J call TRBJ2-6; no firm D call. Germline lookup yields CDR1 MDHEN and CDR2 SYDVKM. V lost 4 bases, J lost 0 bases, and 10 bases lay in between. The CDR3 has 16 residues. The CDR3 DNA reads as TGTGCCAGCAGTTCCTTCAAGGGCTCTGGGGCCAACGTCCTGACTTTC. Its translation: CASSSFKGSGANVLTF.

This chain links TRBV9 with TRBJ2-7; D gene unclear. The CDR3 loop spans 14 amino acids. Germline V gene sequence: CDR1 SGDLS, CDR2 YYNGEE. Trimming left V 4 bases short and J 0 bases short, with 11 bases between. The CDR3 sequence: CASSITDVSYEQYF. The CDR3 bases are TGTGCCAGCAGCATCACGGACGTCTCCTACGAGCAGTACTTC.

The chain joins TRBV7-9 to TRBJ2-7; D gene uncertain. V dropped 4 bases and J dropped 5 bases, with 9 bases sitting between them. CDR3 length equals 12 residues. Germline CDR1 reads SEHNR; CDR2 reads FQNEAQ (reference sequence). The CDR3 DNA reads TGTGCCAGCAGCTCCCCGGGCCACGAGCAGTACTTC. Amino acid sequence: CASSSPGHEQYF.

The rearrangement links TRBV5-4 to TRBJ2-5; D is possibly TRBD1 (5 bases). Trimming pared 2 bases from V and 1 base from J, leaving 12 bases between. CDR3 length: 15 residues. Germline V gives CDR1 SGHNT, CDR2 YYREEE (reference sequence). Written as DNA, the CDR3 is TGTGCCAGCAGCTTCCTTGACAGCCTCCAAGAGACCCAGTACTTC. Protein product: CASSFLDSLQETQYF.

The chain joins TRBV13 to TRBJ2-3; D unresolved. CDR1 is PRHDT, CDR2 FYEKMQ, per germline (reference sequence). The CDR3 spans 15 residues. The V gene lost 5 bases and the J gene lost 2 bases, with 14 bases spanning the gap. CDR3 DNA: TGTGCCAGCAGCCAGAGGACGGTCTTCACAGATACGCAGTATTTT. Its translation: CASSQRTVFTDTQYF. The full variable domain, rest sourced from reference TRBV13 and TRBJ2-3, is AAGVIQSPRHLIKEKRETATLKCYPIPRHDTVYWYQQGPGQDPQFLISFYEKMQSDKGSIPDRFSAQQFSDYHSELNMSSLELGDSALYFCASSQRTVFTDTQYFGPGTRLTVL.

V and J are TRBV9 and TRBJ2-3; D gene uncertain. Trimming pared 0 bases from V and 3 bases from J, leaving 11 bases between. The CDR3 runs to 15 residues. CDR1 is SGDLS and CDR2 is YYNGEE in the germline V gene. This chain's CDR3 is CASSVGSGWTDTQYF. Here the CDR3 DNA reads TGTGCCAGCAGCGTAGGGTCGGGTTGGACAGATACGCAGTATTTT.

This clone was found a few times. The sample holds other DNA sequences that translate to the same CDR3. V gene TRBV27 combines with J gene TRBJ1-5; no clear D. V was shortened by 3 bases and J by 5 bases, with 8 bases between the two germline ends. This CDR3 comprises 13 residues. The germline CDR1 and CDR2 sequences are MNHEY and SMNVEV (reference sequence). CDR3 amino acids: CASSLLGDQPQHF. The CDR3 nucleotides are TGTGCCAGCAGTTTGCTCGGTGATCAGCCCCAGCATTTT.

This chain connects TRBV3-1 (or the pseudogene TRBV3-2) to TRBJ1-1, with D maybe TRBD1 (6 bases). Trimming stripped 0 bases from V and 4 bases from J, with 18 bases between. CDR1 LGHDT and CDR2 YNNKEL come from the germline V gene (reference sequence). The CDR3 extends over 17 amino acids. The CDR3 region is CASSQDRTGARITEAFF. The CDR3 bases are TGTGCCAGCAGCCAAGATCGAACGGGGGCGCGTATCACTGAAGCTTTCTTT.

The chain recombines TRBV5-1 with TRBJ1-2; D remains ambiguous. Deletions cut 4 bases from V and 6 bases from J, with 7 bases between. Germline CDR1 and CDR2: SGHRS and YFSETQ. The CDR3 runs to 11 residues. CDR3 nucleotide sequence: TGCGCCAGCAGCAGCAGGAATGGCTACACCTTC. Protein sequence: CASSSRNGYTF.

J is TRBJ2-3 and V is TRBV11-2, with TRBD2 matching 8 bases. CDR3 length: 13 amino acids. The V and J ends lost 7 bases and 8 bases, in that order; junction bases with no gene match: 8. Germline CDR1 SGHAT, CDR2 FQNNGV. The CDR3 DNA reads TGTGCCAGCATCCCATTCGGGGGGGTTACGCAGTATTTT. Its protein is CASIPFGGVTQYF. Full variable domain (outside the CDR3, taken from reference TRBV11-2 and TRBJ2-3): EAGVAQSPRYKIIEKRQSVAFWCNPISGHATLYWYQQILGQGPKLLIQFQNNGVVDDSQLPKDRFSAERLKGVDSTLKIQPAKLEDSAVYLCASIPFGGVTQYFGPGTRLTVL.

The rearrangement links TRBV5-1 to TRBJ2-3; TRBD2 agrees at 12 bases. The CDR3 runs 16 residues. Germline V gene data show CDR1 as SGHRS and CDR2 as YFSETQ. Trimming at V came to 4 bases and at J to 6 bases, leaving 9 bases not matched to a gene. The CDR3 DNA sequence: TGCGCCAGCAGCCCCGAGACTAGCGGGAGAGTGGATACGCAGTATTTT. It yields the protein CASSPETSGRVDTQYF.

The chain joins TRBV11-2 to TRBJ1-6; D is uncertain. Between the trimmed V and J ends, which lost 1 base and 6 bases, there was a span of 10 bases. This CDR3 contains 15 residues. CDR1 SGHAT and CDR2 FQNNGV come from the germline V gene. The CDR3, as DNA: TGTGCCAGCAGCTTAGGCATGGCTACTAATTCACCCCTCCACTTT. This gives the protein CASSLGMATNSPLHF.